This T cell receptor beta chain was recovered during a study of sequential checkpoint blockade in melanoma. Method: immunoSEQ multiplex PCR; TCRdb's copy keeps in-frame clones and lacks some. The table records 7,000 to 9,500 clones, around three fifths of them present only once. Treatment denoted: randomized to nivolumab then ipilimumab (arm A) or the reverse (arm B). Trimming pared 5 bases from V and 0 bases from J, leaving 11 bases between. The CDR3 loop spans 14 amino acids. From germline, CDR1 is LNHDA and CDR2 SQIVND (reference sequence). The rearrangement uses TRBV19 and TRBJ2-7; D unresolved. The starting material was CD8+ T cells sorted from blood (inferred from file names), obtained from a patient given nivolumab and ipilimumab in sequence. The receptor was derived from a human donor with melanoma. The CDR3 reads CASSSFGPSYEQYF. In DNA form, the CDR3 reads TGTGCCAGTAGTTCCTTCGGTCCCTCCTACGAGCAGTACTTC.